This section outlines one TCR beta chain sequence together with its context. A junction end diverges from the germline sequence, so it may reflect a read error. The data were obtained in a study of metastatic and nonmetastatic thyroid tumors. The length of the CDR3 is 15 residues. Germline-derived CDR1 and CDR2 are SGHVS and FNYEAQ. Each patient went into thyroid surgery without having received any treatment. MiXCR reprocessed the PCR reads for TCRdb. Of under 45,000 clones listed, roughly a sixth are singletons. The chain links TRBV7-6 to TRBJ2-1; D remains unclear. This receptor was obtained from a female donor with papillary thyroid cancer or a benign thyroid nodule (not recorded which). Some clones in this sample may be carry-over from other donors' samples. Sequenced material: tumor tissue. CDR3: CACSFEAVGRNEQFF. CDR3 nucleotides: TGTGCCTGCAGCTTTGAGGCGGTAGGTAGGAATGAGCAGTTCTTC.